Listed below are T cell receptor beta chains from one sample, sequenced in a study of blood T cell repertoires in COVID-19. Assay: immunoSEQ multiplex PCR; the TCRdb copy retains only in-frame clones and omits some. The data show under 140,000 clones, around 89% seen once. Input material: peripheral blood. These receptors all stem from a woman between 50 and 59 years old with acute or convalescent COVID-19. The CDR3 runs from the conserved cysteine through the conserved F or W. Each record gives: V gene, D gene, clone size, J gene, CDR3 protein, CDR3 DNA. D genes are given only for firm matches. Part of the rows lack a size; the others show once, few, many or a class for expanded clones.

TRBV28	NA	once	TRBJ1-5	CASSGPGADQPQHF	TGTGCCAGCAGCGGTCCGGGAGCGGATCAGCCCCAGCATTTT
TRBV5-6	TRBD1	NA	TRBJ2-7	CASSPRGRGPPYEQYF	TGTGCCAGCAGTCCCCGGGGCAGGGGGCCTCCCTACGAGCAGTACTTC
TRBV28	TRBD1	NA	TRBJ2-3	CASSLQGAWTDTQYF	TGTGCCAGCAGTTTGCAGGGGGCTTGGACAGATACGCAGTATTTT
TRBV24-1	NA	NA	TRBJ2-3	CATSDLHREGTDTQYF	TGTGCCACCAGTGATCTGCACAGGGAAGGCACAGATACGCAGTATTTT
TRBV29-1	TRBD1	once	TRBJ2-3	CSDLGVGGDTQYF	TGCAGCGACCTCGGGGTAGGGGGCGATACGCAGTATTTT
TRBV28	TRBD2	NA	TRBJ2-1	CASERGGLYNEQFF	TGTGCCAGCGAGCGGGGGGGGCTTTACAATGAGCAGTTCTTC
TRBV18	TRBD2	NA	TRBJ2-1	CASSPRTRVTDEQFF	TGTGCCAGCTCACCACGGACTAGAGTTACCGATGAGCAGTTCTTC
TRBV12-3/TRBV12-4	NA	NA	TRBJ2-2	CASRRQNTGELFF	TGTGCCAGCAGACGACAGAACACCGGGGAGCTGTTTTTT
TRBV5-1	NA	NA	TRBJ2-2	CASSFISGTGELFF	TGCGCCAGCAGCTTTATTAGCGGCACCGGGGAGCTGTTTTTT
TRBV24-1	TRBD1	NA	TRBJ2-7	CATSDPGTGTREQYF	TGTGCCACCAGTGACCCCGGGACAGGGACAAGGGAGCAGTACTTC
TRBV18	TRBD2	NA	TRBJ2-3	CATPTSGGSTDTQYF	TGTGCCACCCCGACTAGCGGGGGTTCTACAGATACGCAGTATTTT
TRBV4-2	NA	NA	TRBJ2-7	CASSQERSYEQYF	TGTGCCAGCAGCCAAGAGAGGAGTTACGAGCAGTACTTC
TRBV18	TRBD1	NA	TRBJ1-3	CASSPPTGSAGNTIYF	TGTGCCAGCTCACCCCCGACAGGGTCCGCCGGAAACACCATATATTTT
TRBV2	TRBD1	NA	TRBJ1-1	CASSDEGERDRGAFF	TGTGCCAGCAGTGACGAGGGGGAAAGGGACAGGGGAGCTTTCTTT
TRBV10-3	NA	NA	TRBJ1-1	CAISESTPGVSTEAFF	TGTGCCATCAGTGAGTCGACTCCCGGGGTCAGCACTGAAGCTTTCTTT
TRBV19	TRBD1	few	TRBJ1-1	CASSIGGQTKAFF	TGTGCCAGTAGTATAGGGGGACAGACTAAAGCTTTCTTT
TRBV19	TRBD1	NA	TRBJ1-5	CASSIRDRVSQPQHF	TGTGCCAGTAGTATACGGGACAGGGTAAGTCAGCCCCAGCATTTT
TRBV5-1	TRBD2	NA	TRBJ2-3	CASLSGARDTQYF	TGCGCCAGCCTTAGCGGGGCGCGGGATACGCAGTATTTT
TRBV7-8	NA	NA	TRBJ2-6	CASSLSGWANVLTF	TGTGCCAGCAGTCTAAGCGGCTGGGCCAACGTCCTGACTTTC
TRBV6-5	TRBD2	NA	TRBJ2-7	CASAIQGGAYEQYF	TGTGCCAGCGCGATCCAGGGAGGGGCCTACGAGCAGTACTTC
TRBV10-3	NA	NA	TRBJ1-1	CAAQDVGGNTEAFF	TGTGCCGCCCAGGACGTGGGGGGGAACACTGAAGCTTTCTTT
TRBV27	NA	NA	TRBJ2-7	CASISLDKPYEQYF	TGTGCCAGCATTTCCTTGGACAAGCCCTACGAGCAGTACTTC
TRBV27	TRBD1	NA	TRBJ2-7	CASSLTGQPLGEQYF	TGTGCCAGCAGTTTGACAGGGCAGCCCCTAGGCGAGCAGTACTTC
TRBV4-2	NA	few	TRBJ2-3	CASSQGTTEDTQYF	TGTGCCAGCAGCCAAGGGACTACTGAAGATACGCAGTATTTT
TRBV11-3	NA	once	TRBJ2-3	CASSLVGRPGADTDTQYF	TGTGCCAGCAGCTTAGTTGGACGTCCGGGAGCGGACACAGATACGCAGTATTTT
TRBV15	TRBD2	NA	TRBJ2-3	CAFRTSGRTDTQYF	TGTGCCTTCCGTACTAGCGGGAGAACAGATACGCAGTATTTT
TRBV6-1	NA	NA	TRBJ1-3	CASSELRNSGNTIYF	TGTGCCAGCAGTGAACTGAGAAACTCTGGAAACACCATATATTTT
TRBV11-2	TRBD2	NA	TRBJ2-1	CASSPRLAGRGNEQFF	TGTGCCAGCAGCCCCCGACTAGCGGGCAGGGGCAATGAGCAGTTCTTC
TRBV27	NA	NA	TRBJ2-7	CASSLRRAPSYEQYF	TGTGCCAGCAGTTTACGCAGGGCCCCCTCCTACGAGCAGTACTTC
TRBV6-1	NA	NA	TRBJ2-3	CASSDWRDPITDTQYF	TGTGCCAGCAGTGACTGGCGGGACCCGATCACAGATACGCAGTATTTT
TRBV9	TRBD1	NA	TRBJ2-3	CASSLRQGQGLTTDTQYF	TGTGCCAGCAGCTTAAGACAGGGACAGGGTCTCACCACAGATACGCAGTATTTT
TRBV5-4	TRBD2	NA	TRBJ2-1	CAEILAGVSYNEQFF	TGTGCCGAAATACTAGCGGGAGTGTCCTACAATGAGCAGTTCTTC